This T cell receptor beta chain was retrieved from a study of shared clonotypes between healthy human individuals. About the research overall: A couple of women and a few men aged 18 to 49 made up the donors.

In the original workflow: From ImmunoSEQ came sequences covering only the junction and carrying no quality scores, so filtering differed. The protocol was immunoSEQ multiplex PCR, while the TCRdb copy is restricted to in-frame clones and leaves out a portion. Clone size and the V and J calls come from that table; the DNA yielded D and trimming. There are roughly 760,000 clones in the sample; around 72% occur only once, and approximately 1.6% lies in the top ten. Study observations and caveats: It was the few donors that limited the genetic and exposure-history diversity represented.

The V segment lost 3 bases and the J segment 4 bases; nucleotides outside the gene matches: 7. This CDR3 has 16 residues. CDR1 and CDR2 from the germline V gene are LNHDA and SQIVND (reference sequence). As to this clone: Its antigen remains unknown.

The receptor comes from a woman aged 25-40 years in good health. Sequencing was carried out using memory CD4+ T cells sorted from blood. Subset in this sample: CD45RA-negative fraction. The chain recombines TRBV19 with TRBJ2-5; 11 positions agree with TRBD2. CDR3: CASSISASGRTETQYF. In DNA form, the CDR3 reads TGTGCCAGTAGTATTTCGGCTAGCGGGAGGACAGAGACCCAGTACTTC.